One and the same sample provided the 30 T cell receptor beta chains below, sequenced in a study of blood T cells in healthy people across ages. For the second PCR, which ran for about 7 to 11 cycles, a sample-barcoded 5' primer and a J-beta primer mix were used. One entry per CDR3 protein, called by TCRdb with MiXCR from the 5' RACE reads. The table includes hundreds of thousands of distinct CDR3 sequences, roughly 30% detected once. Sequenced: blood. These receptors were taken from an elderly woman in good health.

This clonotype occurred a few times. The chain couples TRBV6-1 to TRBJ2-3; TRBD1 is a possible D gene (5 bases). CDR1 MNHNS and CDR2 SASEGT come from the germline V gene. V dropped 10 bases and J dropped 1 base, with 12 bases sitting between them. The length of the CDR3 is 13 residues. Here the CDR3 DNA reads TGTGCCACCCTCTTAGGGGGCACAGATACGCAGTATTTT. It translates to CATLLGGTDTQYF.

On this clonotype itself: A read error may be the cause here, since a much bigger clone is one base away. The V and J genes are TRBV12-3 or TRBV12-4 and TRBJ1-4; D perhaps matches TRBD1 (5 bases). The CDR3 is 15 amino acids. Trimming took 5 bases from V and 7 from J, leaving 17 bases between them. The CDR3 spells CASSGWRTQGEKLFF. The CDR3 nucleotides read TGTGCCAGCAGTGGCTGGAGGACTCAGGGTGAAAAACTGTTTTTT.

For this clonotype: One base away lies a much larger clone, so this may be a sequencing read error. The CDR3 DNA sequence: TGTGCCAGCAGCTCCACGACAGGTATGGGCAATCAGCCCCAGCATTTT. It yields the protein CASSSTTGMGNQPQHF. The chain recombines TRBV5-5 with TRBJ1-5; D possibly corresponds to TRBD1 (6 bases). CDR3 length: 16 residues. In germline, CDR1 is SGHKS, CDR2 YYEKEE (reference sequence). V gave up 3 bases and J gave up 2 bases, with 15 bases separating them.

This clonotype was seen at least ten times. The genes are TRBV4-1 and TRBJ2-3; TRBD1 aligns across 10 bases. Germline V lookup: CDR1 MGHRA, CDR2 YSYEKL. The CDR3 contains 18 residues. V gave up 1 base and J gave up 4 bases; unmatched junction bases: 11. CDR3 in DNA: TGCGCCAGCAGCCAAGCCCCGACAGGGGGCGAAAGGGCAGATACGCAGTATTTT. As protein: CASSQAPTGGERADTQYF.

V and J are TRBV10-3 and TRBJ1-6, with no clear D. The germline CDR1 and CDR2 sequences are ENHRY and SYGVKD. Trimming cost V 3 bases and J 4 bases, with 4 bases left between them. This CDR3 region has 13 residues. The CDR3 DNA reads TGTGCCATCAGTGACAGTTATAATTCACCCCTCCACTTT. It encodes CAISDSYNSPLHF.

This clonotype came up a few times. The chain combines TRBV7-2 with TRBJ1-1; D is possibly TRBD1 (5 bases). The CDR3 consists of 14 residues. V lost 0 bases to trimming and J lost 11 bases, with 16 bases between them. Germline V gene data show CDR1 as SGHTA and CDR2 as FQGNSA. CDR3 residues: CASSLAPGQTDAFF. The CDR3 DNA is TGTGCCAGCAGCTTAGCACCAGGGCAGACAGACGCTTTCTTT.

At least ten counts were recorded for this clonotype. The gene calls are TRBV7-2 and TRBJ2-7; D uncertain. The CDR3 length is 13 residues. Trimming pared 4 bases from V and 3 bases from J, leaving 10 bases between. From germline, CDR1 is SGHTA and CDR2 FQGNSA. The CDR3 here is CASSYRTGYEQYF. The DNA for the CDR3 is TGTGCCAGCAGCTACCGGACGGGCTACGAGCAGTACTTC.

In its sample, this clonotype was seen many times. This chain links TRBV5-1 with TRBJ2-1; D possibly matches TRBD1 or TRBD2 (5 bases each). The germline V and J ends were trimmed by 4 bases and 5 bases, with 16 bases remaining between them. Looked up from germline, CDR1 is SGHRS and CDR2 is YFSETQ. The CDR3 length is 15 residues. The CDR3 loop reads CASSQGPPVDNEQFF. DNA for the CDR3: TGCGCCAGCAGCCAGGGACCCCCGGTAGACAATGAGCAGTTCTTC.

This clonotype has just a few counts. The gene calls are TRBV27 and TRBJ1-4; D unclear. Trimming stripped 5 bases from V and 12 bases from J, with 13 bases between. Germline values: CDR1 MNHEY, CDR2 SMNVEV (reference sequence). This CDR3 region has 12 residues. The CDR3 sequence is CASSLGLGQLFF. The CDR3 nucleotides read TGTGCCAGCAGTCTCGGTCTAGGGCAACTGTTTTTT. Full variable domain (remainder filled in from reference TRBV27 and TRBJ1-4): EAQVTQNPRYLITVTGKKLTVTCSQNMNHEYMSWYRQDPGLGLRQIYYSMNVEVTDKGDVPEGYKVSRKEKRNFPLILESPSPNQTSLYFCASSLGLGQLFFGSGTQLSVL.

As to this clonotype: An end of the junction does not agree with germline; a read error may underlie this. The CDR3 loop is CASGFRPSGANVLTF. CDR3 coding DNA: TGCGCCAGCGGCTTCCGACCCTCGGGGGCCAACGTCCTGACTTTC. The J gene is TRBJ2-6, the V gene TRBV5-1, with D unresolved. The CDR3 has 15 amino acids. Germline CDR1 and CDR2: SGHRS and YFSETQ.

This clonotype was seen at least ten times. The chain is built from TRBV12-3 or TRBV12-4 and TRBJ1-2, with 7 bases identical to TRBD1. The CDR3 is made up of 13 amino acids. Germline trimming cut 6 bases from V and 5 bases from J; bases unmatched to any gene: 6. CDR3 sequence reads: CASSRDSDYGYTF. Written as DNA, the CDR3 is TGTGCCAGCAGCCGGGACAGCGATTATGGCTACACCTTC.

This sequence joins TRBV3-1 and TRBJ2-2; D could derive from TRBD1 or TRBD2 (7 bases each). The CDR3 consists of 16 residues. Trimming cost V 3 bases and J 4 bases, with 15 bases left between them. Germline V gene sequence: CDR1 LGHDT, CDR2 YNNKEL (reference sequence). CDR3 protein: CASSQGGGLLTGELFF. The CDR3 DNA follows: TGTGCCAGCAGCCAGGGAGGGGGCCTGCTCACCGGGGAGCTGTTTTTT.

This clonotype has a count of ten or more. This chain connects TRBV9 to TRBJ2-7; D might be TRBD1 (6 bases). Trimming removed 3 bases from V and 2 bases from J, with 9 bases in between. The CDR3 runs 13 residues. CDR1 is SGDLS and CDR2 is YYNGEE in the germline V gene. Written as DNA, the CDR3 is TGTGCCAGCAGCGCCGAGGGGGCCTACGAGCAGTACTTC. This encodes CASSAEGAYEQYF. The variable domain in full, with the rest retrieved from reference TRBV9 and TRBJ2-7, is DSGVTQTPKHLITATGQRVTLRCSPRSGDLSVYWYQQSLDQGLQFLIQYYNGEERAKGNILERFSAQQFPDLHSELNLSSLELGDSALYFCASSAEGAYEQYFGPGTRLTVT.

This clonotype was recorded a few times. The CDR3 loop reads CASSSLDRGNGYTF. CDR3 coding DNA: TGTGCCAGCAGTTCATTAGACAGGGGAAATGGCTACACCTTC. This rearrangement joins TRBV12-3 or TRBV12-4 to TRBJ1-2, with TRBD1 matching over 8 bases. The CDR3 totals 14 residues. V gave up 4 bases and J gave up 6 bases; unmatched junction bases: 7.

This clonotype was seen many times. In nucleotides, the CDR3 is TGTGCCAGCAGCGTGGGGGCAGCGGGTTCACCCCTCCACTTT. Residues: CASSVGAAGSPLHF. This rearrangement joins TRBV9 to TRBJ1-6, with D possibly matching TRBD1 (6 bases). Trimming stripped 2 bases from V and 9 bases from J, with 12 bases between. The CDR3 is made up of 14 amino acids. CDR1 and CDR2 (germline): SGDLS, YYNGEE.

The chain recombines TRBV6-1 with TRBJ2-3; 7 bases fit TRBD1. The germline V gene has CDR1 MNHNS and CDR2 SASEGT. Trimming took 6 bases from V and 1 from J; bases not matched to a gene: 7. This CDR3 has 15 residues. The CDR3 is CASSETGYGTDTQYF. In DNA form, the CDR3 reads TGTGCCAGCAGCGAGACAGGGTATGGCACAGATACGCAGTATTTT.

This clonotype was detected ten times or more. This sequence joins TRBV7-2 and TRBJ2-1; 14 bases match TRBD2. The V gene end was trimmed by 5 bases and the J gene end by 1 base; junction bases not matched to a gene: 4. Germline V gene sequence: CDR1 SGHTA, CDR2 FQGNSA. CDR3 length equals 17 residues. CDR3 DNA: TGTGCCAGCAGCCTCGGACTAGCGGGGGGTTCCTACAATGAGCAGTTCTTC. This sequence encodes CASSLGLAGGSYNEQFF.

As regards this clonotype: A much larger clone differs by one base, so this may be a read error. The CDR3 DNA reads TGTGCCGGCAGCTTAGGCTGGACGGCCGCAGATACGCAGTATTTT. Protein: CAGSLGWTAADTQYF. This chain links TRBV7-2 with TRBJ2-3; D is ambiguous. CDR1 and CDR2 from the germline V gene are SGHTA and FQGNSA. The CDR3 runs 15 residues. Full variable domain (rest looked up from reference TRBV7-2 and TRBJ2-3): GAGVSQSPSNKVTEKGKDVELRCDPISGHTALYWYRQSLGQGLEFLIYFQGNSAPDKSGLPSDRFSAERTGGSVSTLTIQRTQQEDSAVYLCAGSLGWTAADTQYFGPGTRLTVL.

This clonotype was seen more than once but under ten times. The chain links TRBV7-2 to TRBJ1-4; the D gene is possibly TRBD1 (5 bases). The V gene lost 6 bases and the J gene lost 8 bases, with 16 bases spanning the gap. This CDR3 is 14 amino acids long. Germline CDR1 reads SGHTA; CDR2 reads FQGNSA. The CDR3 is CASSAWGPGEKLFF. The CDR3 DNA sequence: TGTGCCAGCAGTGCATGGGGCCCCGGGGAAAAACTGTTTTTT.

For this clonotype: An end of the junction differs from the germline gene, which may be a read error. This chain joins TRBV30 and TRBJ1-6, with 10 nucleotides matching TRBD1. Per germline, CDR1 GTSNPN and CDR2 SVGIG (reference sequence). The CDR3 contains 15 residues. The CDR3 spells CAWTLGDRGRSPLHF. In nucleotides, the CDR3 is TGCGCCTGGACCCTGGGGGACAGGGGACGTTCACCCCTCCACTTT.

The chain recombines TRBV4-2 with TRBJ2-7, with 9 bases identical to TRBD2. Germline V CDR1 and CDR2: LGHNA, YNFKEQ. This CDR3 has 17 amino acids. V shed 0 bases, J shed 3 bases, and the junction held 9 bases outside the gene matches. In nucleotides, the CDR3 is TGTGCCAGCAGCCAAGAAGTAAGGCTAGCGGGGTACTACGAGCAGTACTTC. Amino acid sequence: CASSQEVRLAGYYEQYF.

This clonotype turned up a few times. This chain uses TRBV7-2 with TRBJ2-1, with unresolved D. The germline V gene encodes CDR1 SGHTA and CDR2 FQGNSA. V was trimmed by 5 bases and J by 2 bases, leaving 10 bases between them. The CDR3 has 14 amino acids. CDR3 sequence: CASSRLAAYNEQFF. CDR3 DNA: TGTGCCAGCAGCCGGCTGGCAGCCTACAATGAGCAGTTCTTC.

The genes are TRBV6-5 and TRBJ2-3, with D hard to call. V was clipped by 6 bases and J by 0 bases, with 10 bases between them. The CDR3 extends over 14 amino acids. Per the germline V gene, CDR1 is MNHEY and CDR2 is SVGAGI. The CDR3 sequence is CASSRLSSTDTQYF. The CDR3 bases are TGTGCCAGCAGCCGTTTGAGTAGCACAGATACGCAGTATTTT.

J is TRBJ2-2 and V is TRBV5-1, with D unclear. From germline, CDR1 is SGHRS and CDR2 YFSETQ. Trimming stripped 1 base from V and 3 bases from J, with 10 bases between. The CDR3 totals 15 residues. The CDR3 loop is CASSLRSWDTGELFF. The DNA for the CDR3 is TGCGCCAGCAGCTTGAGGTCGTGGGACACCGGGGAGCTGTTTTTT. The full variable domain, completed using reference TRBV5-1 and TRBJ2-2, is KAGVTQTPRYLIKTRGQQVTLSCSPISGHRSVSWYQQTPGQGLQFLFEYFSETQRNKGNFPGRFSGRQFSNSRSEMNVSTLELGDSALYLCASSLRSWDTGELFFGEGSRLTVL.

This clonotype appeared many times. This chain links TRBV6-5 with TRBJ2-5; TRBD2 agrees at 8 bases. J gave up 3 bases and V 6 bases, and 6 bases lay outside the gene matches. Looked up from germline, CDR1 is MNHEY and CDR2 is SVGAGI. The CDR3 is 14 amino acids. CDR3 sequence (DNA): TGTGCCAGCAGACCATGGCGGGGGGAAGAGACCCAGTACTTC. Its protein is CASRPWRGEETQYF.

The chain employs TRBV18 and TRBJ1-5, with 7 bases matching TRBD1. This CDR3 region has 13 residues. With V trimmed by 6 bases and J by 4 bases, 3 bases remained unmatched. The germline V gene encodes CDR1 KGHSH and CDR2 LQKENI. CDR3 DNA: TGTGCCAGCTCGCGGGACAGAAATCAGCCCCAGCATTTT. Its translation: CASSRDRNQPQHF.

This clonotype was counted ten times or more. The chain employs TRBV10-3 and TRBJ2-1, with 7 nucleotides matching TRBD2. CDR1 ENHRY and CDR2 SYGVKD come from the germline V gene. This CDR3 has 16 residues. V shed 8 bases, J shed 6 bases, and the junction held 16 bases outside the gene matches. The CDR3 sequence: CAIATSSAGVTNEQFF. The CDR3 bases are TGTGCCATCGCCACCTCCTCCGCGGGGGTGACCAATGAGCAGTTCTTC.

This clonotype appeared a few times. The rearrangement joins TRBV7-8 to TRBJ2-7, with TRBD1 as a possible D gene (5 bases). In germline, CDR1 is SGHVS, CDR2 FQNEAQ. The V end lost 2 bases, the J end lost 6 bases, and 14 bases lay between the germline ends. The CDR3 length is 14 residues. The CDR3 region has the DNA TGTGCCAGCAGCTTAAGGAGTGGGGCTGGCGAGCAGTACTTC. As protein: CASSLRSGAGEQYF.

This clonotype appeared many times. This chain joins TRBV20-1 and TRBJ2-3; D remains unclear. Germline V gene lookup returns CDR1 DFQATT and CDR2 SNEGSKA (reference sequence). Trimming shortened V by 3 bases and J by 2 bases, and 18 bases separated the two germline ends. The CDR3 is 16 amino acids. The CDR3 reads CSASASFSAPTDTQYF. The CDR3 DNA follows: TGCAGTGCTAGTGCCTCTTTCTCCGCCCCCACAGATACGCAGTATTTT.

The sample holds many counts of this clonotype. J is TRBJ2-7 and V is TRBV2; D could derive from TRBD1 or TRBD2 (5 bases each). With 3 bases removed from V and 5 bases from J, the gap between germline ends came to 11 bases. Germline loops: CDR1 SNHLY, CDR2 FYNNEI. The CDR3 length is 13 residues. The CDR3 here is CASSEGRENEQYF. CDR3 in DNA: TGTGCCAGCAGTGAGGGCAGGGAGAACGAGCAGTACTTC.